This T cell receptor (beta chain) comes out of a study of cytomegalovirus exposure and HLA in healthy donors. The V segment lost 1 base and the J segment 8 bases; nucleotides outside the gene matches: 16. Germline CDR1 reads LGHNA; CDR2 reads YSLEER. This CDR3 region has 18 residues. The PCR was carried out with 60 Vbeta primers and 13 Jbeta primers. Here immunoSEQ multiplex PCR was the method, and the copy in TCRdb shows in-frame clones only, minus some. The sample consists of some 130,000 clones, 79% of them appearing once. All donors participated as healthy donors of bone marrow. When sampled, the donors appeared nominally healthy, though they likely had unrecorded immune exposures.

The sample consisted of PBMCs. This sequence was found in a man between 18 and 29 years old in good health and CMV-seronegative. The chain recombines TRBV4-3 with TRBJ2-1; 8 bases align to TRBD2. The CDR3 spells CASSQVLGGRSIGDEQFF. For the CDR3, the DNA is TGCGCCAGCAGCCAAGTCTTGGGCGGGAGGAGTATTGGCGATGAGCAGTTCTTC.